The 13 T cell receptor beta chains listed next were all sequenced from one sample in a study of control samples from healthy donors and cancer patients. TCRdb keeps only in-frame clones here, not all; method: immunoSEQ multiplex PCR. The sample records about 98,000 clones, more than 75% being singletons. The sequenced sample consisted of blood. The receptors derive from a man aged 55 to 69 in good health.

As concerns this clone: The same CDR3 also results from other DNA sequences found in this sample. The gene calls are TRBV6-1 and TRBJ1-3; D ambiguous. The V gene's germline CDR1 is MNHNS and CDR2 SASEGT. V lost 3 bases and J 0 bases, leaving 6 bases between the germline ends. CDR3 length: 14 residues. CDR3 in DNA: TGTGCCAGCAGTGACGGAGCCTCTGGAAACACCATATATTTT. Translating gives CASSDGASGNTIYF.

This clone was counted once. V usage is TRBV18 and J usage is TRBJ2-2; D uncertain. The germline CDR1 and CDR2 sequences are KGHSH and LQKENI. This CDR3 has 18 residues. V was shortened by 0 bases and J by 0 bases, with 14 bases between the two germline ends. CDR3 sequence: CASSPPTMVVPNTGELFF. CDR3 in DNA: TGTGCCAGCTCACCACCGACGATGGTAGTACCGAACACCGGGGAGCTGTTTTTT. Based on the CDR3 plus reference TRBV18 and TRBJ2-2, the full variable domain is NAGVMQNPRHLVRRRGQEARLRCSPMKGHSHVYWYRQLPEEGLKFMVYLQKENIIDESGMPKERFSAEFPKEGPSILRIQQVVRGDSAAYFCASSPPTMVVPNTGELFFGEGSRLTVL.

The J gene is TRBJ2-7, the V gene TRBV25-1; 7 positions match TRBD2. The CDR3 runs to 14 residues. V lost 3 bases, J lost 3 bases, and 5 bases stayed unmatched. Germline CDR1 reads MGHDK; CDR2 reads SYGVNS. In nucleotides, the CDR3 is TGTGCCAGCAGTGATAGGGGACTACTCTACGAGCAGTACTTC. This gives the protein CASSDRGLLYEQYF.

This clone is a singleton in its sample. The rearrangement uses TRBV2 and TRBJ2-2; 7 positions agree with TRBD2. Germline values: CDR1 SNHLY, CDR2 FYNNEI. V trimming: 6 bases; J trimming: 1 base; junction bases outside the gene matches: 2. CDR3 size: 14 residues. The CDR3 DNA is TGTGCCAGCAGGCGGGAGTGGAACACCGGGGAGCTGTTTTTT. Translation: CASRREWNTGELFF. Using reference TRBV2 and TRBJ2-2 for the parts outside the CDR3, the full variable domain is EPEVTQTPSHQVTQMGQEVILRCVPISNHLYFYWYRQILGQKVEFLVSFYNNEISEKSEIFDDQFSVERPDGSNFTLKIRSTKLEDSAMYFCASRREWNTGELFFGEGSRLTVL.

This chain joins TRBV3-1 (or the pseudogene TRBV3-2) and TRBJ1-4, with a possible D match to TRBD1 (5 bases). V shed 4 bases and J shed 7 bases, with 16 bases lying between them. Germline loops: CDR1 LGHDT, CDR2 YNNKEL (reference sequence). The CDR3 is 15 residues long. Here the CDR3 reads CASSLRGGRREKLFF. DNA of the CDR3: TGTGCCAGCAGCCTAAGGGGCGGAAGGCGTGAAAAACTGTTTTTT.

J is TRBJ2-1 and V is TRBV28; D gene ambiguous. Germline values: CDR1 MDHEN, CDR2 SYDVKM. The CDR3 covers 11 residues. The V end lost 5 bases, the J end lost 10 bases, and 9 bases lay between the germline ends. The DNA for the CDR3 is TGTGCCAGCAGTACTTTAAGGGAGCAGTTCTTC. It translates to CASSTLREQFF.

The rearrangement uses TRBV5-6 and TRBJ2-1, with 11 bases aligning to TRBD2. The CDR3 sequence is 16 residues long. J lost 1 base, V lost 3 bases, and 3 bases had no gene match. Germline values: CDR1 SGHDT, CDR2 YYEEEE. The CDR3 protein is CASSYSGRGSYNEQFF. The DNA of the CDR3 is TGTGCCAGCAGCTATAGCGGGAGGGGTTCCTACAATGAGCAGTTCTTC.

CDR3 protein: CASRAGGTDTQYF. CDR3 nucleotide sequence: TGTGCCAGCAGAGCCGGGGGCACAGATACGCAGTATTTT. The chain couples TRBV6-4 to TRBJ2-3, with D tentatively TRBD2 (5 bases). The germline V gene encodes CDR1 MRHNA and CDR2 SNTAGT. The CDR3 is made up of 13 amino acids. Between the trimmed V and J ends, which lost 6 bases and 1 base, there was a span of 8 bases.

This chain connects TRBV25-1 to TRBJ2-3; D remains ambiguous. Per germline, CDR1 MGHDK and CDR2 SYGVNS. V lost 6 bases and J lost 6, with 13 bases in between. There are 13 residues in the CDR3. The CDR3 bases are TGTGCCAGCAGGGGTTTGCCCGGCGATACGCAGTATTTT. Translating it yields CASRGLPGDTQYF.

V usage is TRBV4-1 and J usage is TRBJ2-7, with D possibly being TRBD1 (5 bases). Trimming left V 4 bases short and J 1 base short, with 14 bases between. The CDR3 has 15 amino acids. The V gene's germline CDR1 is MGHRA and CDR2 YSYEKL. CDR3 sequence (DNA): TGCGCCAGCAGCCTAGAGACAGCGCCTTCCTACGAGCAGTACTTC. It yields the protein CASSLETAPSYEQYF.

As DNA, the CDR3 is TGTGCCAGCAGTTGGGGGGGAGGCACTGAAGCTTTCTTT. It translates to CASSWGGGTEAFF. The chain recombines TRBV6-6 with TRBJ1-1, with D tentatively TRBD1 (5 bases). The CDR3 spans 13 residues. The germline V and J ends were trimmed by 4 bases and 4 bases, with 10 bases remaining between them. Germline lookup yields CDR1 MNHNY and CDR2 SVGAGI (reference sequence).

The rearrangement uses TRBV19 and TRBJ2-2; perhaps TRBD1 as D (5 bases). The germline V and J ends were trimmed by 3 bases and 1 base, with 9 bases remaining between them. The germline gives CDR1 LNHDA, CDR2 SQIVND (reference sequence). The CDR3 runs to 15 residues. The CDR3 coding sequence is TGTGCCAGTAGTATGGACAACCAGAACACCGGGGAGCTGTTTTTT. This encodes CASSMDNQNTGELFF.

V usage is TRBV2 and J usage is TRBJ1-1, with unresolved D. V lost 7 bases to trimming and J lost 1 base, with 7 bases between them. This CDR3 spans 12 amino acids. Germline CDR1 SNHLY, CDR2 FYNNEI. In DNA form, the CDR3 reads TGTGCCAGCAAGGACCAGAACACTGAAGCTTTCTTT. Protein product: CASKDQNTEAFF.